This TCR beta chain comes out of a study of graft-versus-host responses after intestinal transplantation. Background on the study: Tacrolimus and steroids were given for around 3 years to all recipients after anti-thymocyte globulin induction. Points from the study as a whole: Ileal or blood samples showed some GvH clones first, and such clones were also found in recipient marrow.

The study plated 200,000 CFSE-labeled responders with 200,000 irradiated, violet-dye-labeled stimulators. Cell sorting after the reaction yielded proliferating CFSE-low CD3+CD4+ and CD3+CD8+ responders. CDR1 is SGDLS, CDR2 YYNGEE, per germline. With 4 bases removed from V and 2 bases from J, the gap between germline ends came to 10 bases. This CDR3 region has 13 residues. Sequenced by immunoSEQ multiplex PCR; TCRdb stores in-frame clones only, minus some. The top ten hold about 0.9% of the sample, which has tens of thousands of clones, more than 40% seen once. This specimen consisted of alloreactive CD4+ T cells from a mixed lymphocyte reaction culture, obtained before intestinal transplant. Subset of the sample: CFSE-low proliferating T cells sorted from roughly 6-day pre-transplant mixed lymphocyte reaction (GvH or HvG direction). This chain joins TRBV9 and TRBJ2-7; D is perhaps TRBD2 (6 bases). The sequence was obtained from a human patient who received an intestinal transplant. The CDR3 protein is CASSPGLPYEQYF. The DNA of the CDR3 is TGTGCCAGCAGCCCGGGACTGCCCTACGAGCAGTACTTC.